Sequencing of this T cell receptor beta chain was carried out in a study of blood T cell repertoires in COVID-19. The V and J ends lost 3 bases and 0 bases respectively, with 8 bases between them. Germline V lookup: CDR1 MNHNS, CDR2 SASEGT. The CDR3 extends over 15 amino acids. Assay: immunoSEQ multiplex PCR; the TCRdb copy retains only in-frame clones and omits some. Of more than 200,000 clones in the sample, 75% to 90% were seen once. In this sample, this clone turned up a few times. The sequence was obtained from a man aged 25 to 45 with active or convalescent COVID-19. The sequenced material came from peripheral blood. This chain connects TRBV6-1 to TRBJ1-4; no definite D call. The CDR3 bases are TGTGCCAGCAGTGACGACTGGGCAACTAATGAAAAACTGTTTTTT. Translating it yields CASSDDWATNEKLFF.